The 22 T cell receptor beta chains listed next were all sequenced from one sample in a study of T cell responses to AZD1222 COVID-19 vaccine. Using immunoSEQ multiplex PCR, the repertoire was profiled, and TCRdb retains in-frame clones only, with some absent. The table records approximately 120,000 clones, over 80% of them present only once. The sequences come from peripheral blood, collected on day 0 of AZD1222 vaccination. The receptors derive from an adult in good health.

The gene calls are TRBV7-9 and TRBJ1-4; unclear D gene. V was trimmed by 5 bases and J by 7 bases, leaving 17 bases between them. CDR3 length: 15 amino acids. Germline V gene sequence: CDR1 SEHNR, CDR2 FQNEAQ (reference sequence). The CDR3 here is CASSLVLTGGEKLFF. CDR3 sequence (DNA): TGTGCCAGCAGCCTCGTCCTCACTGGAGGTGAAAAACTGTTTTTT.

The chain combines TRBV25-1 with TRBJ1-3; D is perhaps TRBD1 (6 bases). V was shortened by 5 bases and J by 0 bases, with 14 bases between the two germline ends. The CDR3 extends over 16 amino acids. Germline V gene data show CDR1 as MGHDK and CDR2 as SYGVNS. The CDR3 protein is CASSSHRVVSGNTIYF. CDR3 coding DNA: TGTGCCAGCAGTTCCCACAGGGTAGTCTCTGGAAACACCATATATTTT.

The chain combines TRBV6-4 with TRBJ2-2, with 7 positions matching TRBD1. V gave up 2 bases and J gave up 6 bases; unmatched junction bases: 3. Germline CDR1 MRHNA, CDR2 SNTAGT. There are 14 residues in the CDR3. The CDR3 coding sequence is TGTGCCAGCAGTGACCTGGACAGGCCCGGGGAGCTGTTTTTT. Translation: CASSDLDRPGELFF.

The J gene is TRBJ2-5, the V gene TRBV9, with a possible D match to TRBD2 (5 bases). This CDR3 comprises 13 residues. V lost 2 bases to trimming and J lost 5 bases, with 10 bases between them. Germline assignment: CDR1 SGDLS and CDR2 YYNGEE. CDR3 loop: CASSVRVGETQYF. In DNA form, the CDR3 reads TGTGCCAGCAGCGTGAGGGTGGGGGAGACCCAGTACTTC.

The rearrangement links TRBV30 to TRBJ2-5; D ambiguous. V was pared by 0 bases and J by 8 bases, with 13 bases between. Germline values: CDR1 GTSNPN, CDR2 SVGIG (reference sequence). CDR3 length: 13 residues. In DNA, the CDR3 is TGTGCCTGGAGTGTATTAAGGTCGAGAACCCAGTACTTC. Translating it yields CAWSVLRSRTQYF.

The chain couples TRBV4-1 to TRBJ2-1, with TRBD2 as a possible D gene (5 bases). V lost 1 base to trimming and J lost 14 bases, with 9 bases between them. Germline values: CDR1 MGHRA, CDR2 YSYEKL. CDR3 length: 11 amino acids. The CDR3 loop is CASSQGRGKFF. CDR3 sequence (DNA): TGCGCCAGCAGCCAAGGTCGGGGTAAGTTCTTC.

The chain links TRBV27 to TRBJ2-6; no clear D gene. Germline CDR1 and CDR2: MNHEY and SMNVEV (reference sequence). Trimming pared 4 bases from V and 5 bases from J, leaving 9 bases between. This CDR3 spans 14 amino acids. The chain's CDR3 is CASSSSTWANVLTF. The CDR3 region has the DNA TGTGCCAGCAGTTCCAGTACATGGGCCAACGTCCTGACTTTC.

The chain has TRBV10-3 and TRBJ1-2, with D hard to call. Looked up from germline, CDR1 is ENHRY and CDR2 is SYGVKD. The CDR3 contains 15 residues. V gave up 0 bases and J gave up 0 bases, with 8 bases separating them. CDR3 residues: CAISESGRSNYGYTF. DNA for the CDR3: TGTGCCATCAGTGAGTCAGGCAGGTCTAACTATGGCTACACCTTC.

The chain combines TRBV5-1 with TRBJ2-1; D unresolved. In germline, CDR1 is SGHRS, CDR2 YFSETQ. The V and J ends lost 0 bases and 4 bases respectively, with 8 bases between them. CDR3 length: 14 residues. This CDR3 is CASSLVSAYNEQFF. The CDR3 DNA follows: TGCGCCAGCAGCTTGGTGTCAGCGTACAATGAGCAGTTCTTC.

Written as DNA, the CDR3 is TGTGCCAGCACCGAACGGGGCAGCCGCTACAATGAGCAGTTCTTC. It encodes CASTERGSRYNEQFF. The J gene is TRBJ2-1, the V gene TRBV5-4, with D perhaps given as TRBD1 or TRBD2 (5 bases each). The CDR3 loop spans 15 amino acids. Germline CDR1 reads SGHNT; CDR2 reads YYREEE (reference sequence). The V end lost 6 bases, the J end lost 3 bases, and 16 bases lay between the germline ends.

This clone came up once. This rearrangement joins TRBV6-5 to TRBJ2-1, with 13 nucleotides matching TRBD2. CDR1 and CDR2 (germline): MNHEY, SVGAGI. V shed 6 bases, J shed 8 bases, and the junction held 7 bases outside the gene matches. This CDR3 contains 15 residues. Here the CDR3 reads CASRRGLAGVHEQFF. CDR3 coding DNA: TGTGCCAGCAGGCGAGGACTAGCGGGAGTCCATGAGCAGTTCTTC.

The V call is TRBV19, the J call TRBJ1-5, with TRBD1 matching 8 bases. CDR1 LNHDA and CDR2 SQIVND come from the germline V gene (reference sequence). The CDR3 is 15 residues long. Losses at the gene ends were 3 bases for V and 2 bases for J; bases not matched to a gene: 3. The CDR3 DNA follows: TGTGCCAGTAGTATTTTGACAGGGGGCAATCAGCCCCAGCATTTT. Encoded protein: CASSILTGGNQPQHF.

The rearrangement uses TRBV7-9 and TRBJ2-4; D not certain. From germline, CDR1 is SEHNR and CDR2 FQNEAQ (reference sequence). V dropped 5 bases and J dropped 15 bases, with 20 bases sitting between them. CDR3 length: 13 amino acids. This CDR3 is CASSPGPSFILYF. In nucleotides, the CDR3 is TGTGCCAGCAGCCCCGGGCCTTCTTTTATTTTGTACTTC.

The chain uses TRBV3-1 (or the pseudogene TRBV3-2) and TRBJ1-3, with D hard to call. Trimming removed 3 bases from V and 2 bases from J, with 8 bases in between. Germline assignment: CDR1 LGHDT and CDR2 YNNKEL (reference sequence). This CDR3 has 14 residues. This CDR3 reads CASSQPQAGNTIYF. As DNA, the CDR3 is TGTGCCAGCAGCCAGCCGCAGGCTGGAAACACCATATATTTT.

V gene TRBV7-3 combines with J gene TRBJ2-1; weak D call: TRBD2 (5 bases). V lost 3 bases to trimming and J lost 1 base, with 10 bases between them. CDR3 length: 15 amino acids. CDR1 and CDR2 (germline): SGHTA, FQGTGA. This chain's CDR3 is CASSFSSGSYNEQFF. For the CDR3, the DNA is TGTGCCAGCAGCTTCTCCAGCGGATCCTACAATGAGCAGTTCTTC.

V usage is TRBV28 and J usage is TRBJ2-3, with TRBD1 matching over 7 bases. This CDR3 has 14 amino acids. From germline, CDR1 is MDHEN and CDR2 SYDVKM. J gave up 4 bases and V 5 bases, and 6 bases lay outside the gene matches. CDR3 region: CASSRTGRPDTQYF. The CDR3 DNA sequence: TGTGCCAGCAGTCGGACAGGTCGGCCAGATACGCAGTATTTT.

This clone was recorded once. The chain couples TRBV7-9 to TRBJ2-1; 15 bases are shared with TRBD2. The J segment lost 2 bases and the V segment lost 5 bases, leaving 10 bases of the junction unmatched. The CDR3 consists of 19 residues. Germline CDR1 reads SEHNR; CDR2 reads FQNEAQ (reference sequence). CDR3 nucleotides: TGTGCCAGCAGCACCCAGGGACTAGCGGGAGGTTCACCCTACAATGAGCAGTTCTTC. This encodes CASSTQGLAGGSPYNEQFF.

The genes are TRBV5-1 and TRBJ1-3, with D possibly being TRBD1 (5 bases). The CDR3 totals 13 residues. Germline CDR1 SGHRS, CDR2 YFSETQ. V was clipped by 4 bases and J by 4 bases, with 9 bases between them. The CDR3 loop reads CASSPAGGNTIYF. The DNA for the CDR3 is TGCGCCAGCAGCCCGGCAGGGGGAAACACCATATATTTT.

The gene calls are TRBV5-5 and TRBJ1-1; tentative D call: TRBD1 (5 bases). The germline gives CDR1 SGHKS, CDR2 YYEKEE (reference sequence). The CDR3 spans 15 residues. The V and J ends lost 2 bases and 0 bases respectively, with 11 bases between them. CDR3 sequence: CASSFRVPMNTEAFF. The CDR3 region has the DNA TGTGCCAGCAGCTTCAGGGTTCCGATGAACACTGAAGCTTTCTTT. The whole variable domain, remainder taken from reference TRBV5-5 and TRBJ1-1, is DAGVTQSPTHLIKTRGQQVTLRCSPISGHKSVSWYQQVLGQGPQFIFQYYEKEERGRGNFPDRFSARQFPNYSSELNVNALLLGDSALYLCASSFRVPMNTEAFFGQGTRLTVV.

The genes are TRBV14 and TRBJ1-2; D gene ambiguous. V lost 1 base and J 7 bases, leaving 4 bases between the germline ends. Germline-derived CDR1 and CDR2 are SGHDN and FVKESK. This CDR3 spans 11 amino acids. Here the CDR3 DNA reads TGTGCCAGCAGCCAAGGGTTTGGCTACACCTTC. This codes for CASSQGFGYTF. The variable domain in full, with the rest retrieved from reference TRBV14 and TRBJ1-2, is EAGVTQFPSHSVIEKGQTVTLRCDPISGHDNLYWYRRVMGKEIKFLLHFVKESKQDESGMPNNRFLAERTGGTYSTLKVQPAELEDSGVYFCASSQGFGYTFGSGTRLTVV.

This chain joins TRBV6-5 and TRBJ2-5; D call uncertain. CDR3 length equals 13 residues. The V end was cut by 6 bases, the J end by 1 base, with 9 bases between. Germline CDR1 MNHEY, CDR2 SVGAGI. The DNA of the CDR3 is TGTGCCAGCAGGAAGAACGGCCAAGAGACCCAGTACTTC. Protein sequence: CASRKNGQETQYF.

This clone occurred a few times. The rearrangement uses TRBV19 and TRBJ1-2; D gene unclear. Germline CDR1 reads LNHDA; CDR2 reads SQIVND (reference sequence). This CDR3 region has 15 residues. The V and J ends lost 1 base and 4 bases respectively, with 13 bases between them. CDR3 sequence reads: CASSIVQSDSYGYTF. CDR3 in DNA: TGTGCCAGTAGTATAGTACAGTCCGATTCCTATGGCTACACCTTC.